The rows below give T cell receptor beta chains drawn from one sample of a study of OX40 agonist ivuxolimab in advanced cancers. Only in-frame clones appear in the TCRdb table, and some are missing; sequencing was by immunoSEQ multiplex PCR. The sample lists some 86,000 clones, roughly 94% occurring once. The specimen was CD4+ or CD8+ T cells sorted from blood, collected in a trial of the OX40 agonist ivuxolimab. Receptors originate from an adult with an advanced solid tumor such as melanoma, head and neck, liver or kidney cancer. Both conserved end residues are part of each CDR3.

TRBV9	TRBJ2-7	CASSQNDYEQYF
TRBV5-1	TRBJ2-7	CASSLGLAREQYF
TRBV5-1	TRBJ2-7	CASSWDSYEQYF
TRBV6-6	TRBJ2-7	CASSTGPYEQYF
TRBV10-3	TRBJ2-1	CAISESGSALDEQFF
TRBV6-1	TRBJ2-1	CASRVDRSSYNEQFF
TRBV6-1	TRBJ1-5	CASSEWTADQPQHF
TRBV5-5	TRBJ2-2	CASSLSDASGGNTGELFF
TRBV15	TRBJ1-1	CATSSGGVTEAFF
TRBV28	TRBJ2-3	CASGLEMADTQYF
TRBV11-2	TRBJ2-3	CASSLVGERGTDTQYF
TRBV2	TRBJ1-1	CASSAGQMNTEAFF
TRBV11-2	TRBJ2-5	CASSFTVAETQYF
TRBV28	TRBJ1-2	CASSLNRNYGYTF
TRBV18	TRBJ1-1	CASSPGLNTEAFF
TRBV7-8	TRBJ2-3	CASSLFLAETTDTQYF
TRBV30	TRBJ2-6	CAWSWGANVLTF
TRBV28	TRBJ1-2	CASSLGVRHEGYTF
TRBV6-5	TRBJ2-7	CASSYSMAYEQYF
TRBV5-6	TRBJ1-1	CASSLEQPPMRNTEAFF
TRBV28	TRBJ2-3	CASNPYQGSATDTQYF
TRBV7-3	TRBJ2-1	CASSRGTSGSHEQFF
TRBV2	TRBJ2-3	CASSVSGTTGATDTQYF
TRBV7-3	TRBJ2-3	CASSPWGYKDTQYF
TRBV27	TRBJ1-2	CASSLTTGGSYGYTF
TRBV6-5	TRBJ1-4	CASSSGTANEKLFF
TRBV20-1	TRBJ1-1	CSARFDTEAFF
TRBV19	TRBJ1-2	CASSIAYTNYGYTF
TRBV7-9	TRBJ2-5	CASPGLAGGPSQETQYF